This TCR beta chain is drawn from a study of cytomegalovirus exposure and HLA in healthy donors. Only one count was recorded for this clone. The target antigen is unknown. General study points: Later analysis associated a missense DCLRE1C variant with TCR beta V- and J-gene trimming.

Primers included in the PCR were 60 Vbeta and 13 Jbeta primers. The data were produced by immunoSEQ multiplex PCR, yet TCRdb's version contains in-frame clones alone and is incomplete. The profile covers 150,000 to 200,000 clones, with roughly 80% appearing a single time and 2.4% taken by the ten largest. This CDR3 contains 13 residues. Germline lookup yields CDR1 SGHNT and CDR2 YYREEE (reference sequence). The ends lost 6 bases at V and 3 bases at J; junction bases unmatched: 4. The source material was PBMCs. The receptor comes from a man aged 55 to 69 in good health and CMV-seronegative. The chain uses TRBV5-4 and TRBJ2-5, with 8 bases fitting TRBD1. DNA of the CDR3: TGTGCCAGCAAGGGACAGGCTGAAGAGACCCAGTACTTC. This encodes CASKGQAEETQYF.